The present T cell receptor (beta chain) was sequenced within a study of T cells after yellow fever vaccination. TCRdb re-derived calls from the 5' RACE reads in MiXCR, one entry per CDR3 protein. The repertoire holds a few hundred thousand distinct CDR3 sequences, around 3.9% seen once, with more than 20% in the top ten. This CDR3 has 16 amino acids. V gave up 4 bases and J gave up 6 bases; unmatched junction bases: 13. The germline V gene encodes CDR1 SGHKS and CDR2 YYEKEE (reference sequence). This clonotype was observed many times. This receptor was obtained from a man aged 18 to 30 who received the YFV17D yellow fever vaccine. The V call is TRBV5-5, the J call TRBJ2-1; 7 bases line up with TRBD1. Sequencing used PBMCs, obtained 5 days after the yellow fever booster vaccination. CDR3 amino acids: CASSRGQTTGPNEQFF. In nucleotides, the CDR3 is TGTGCCAGCAGCCGGGGACAGACGACCGGTCCCAATGAGCAGTTCTTC.